A single sample gave rise to the 3 T cell receptor beta chains below, sequenced in a study of blood T cell repertoires in COVID-19. The repertoire was sequenced with immunoSEQ multiplex PCR; TCRdb's copy has only in-frame clones and lacks some. The repertoire has about 150,000 clones, over 80% of them found once; the top ten carry roughly 6.2%. The sequenced sample was PBMCs or T cells enriched from blood (not recorded which). These receptors all come from a woman aged 40 to 50 who had recovered from COVID-19.

To note about this clone: One end of the junction is discordant with germline, which a read error may explain. CDR3 nucleotide sequence: TGCGCCAGCAGAAAGGGGGAGAACACTGGAGCTTTCTTT. Its translation is CASRKGENTGAFF. The chain carries TRBV5-1 and TRBJ1-1; a weak D match, TRBD1 (6 bases). This CDR3 is built from 13 residues. Germline-derived CDR1 and CDR2 are SGHRS and YFSETQ.

The V and J genes are TRBV7-7 and TRBJ2-1; D is perhaps TRBD2 (5 bases). CDR3 length equals 15 residues. Per germline, CDR1 SSHAT and CDR2 FNYEAQ (reference sequence). V was trimmed by 1 base and J by 6 bases, leaving 13 bases between them. CDR3 in amino acids: CASSLGGPLSNEQFF. Written as DNA, the CDR3 is TGTGCCAGCAGCTTAGGCGGGCCGCTGAGCAATGAGCAGTTCTTC.

CDR3 DNA: TGTGCCAGCAGTGCTCGACAGGGGGCGGGAAATGAGCAGTTCTTC. Amino acids: CASSARQGAGNEQFF. The chain links TRBV2 to TRBJ2-1; the match to TRBD1 covers 10 bases. Germline-derived CDR1 and CDR2 are SNHLY and FYNNEI. V dropped 4 bases and J dropped 7; count of bases not matched to a gene: 7. The CDR3 contains 15 residues.